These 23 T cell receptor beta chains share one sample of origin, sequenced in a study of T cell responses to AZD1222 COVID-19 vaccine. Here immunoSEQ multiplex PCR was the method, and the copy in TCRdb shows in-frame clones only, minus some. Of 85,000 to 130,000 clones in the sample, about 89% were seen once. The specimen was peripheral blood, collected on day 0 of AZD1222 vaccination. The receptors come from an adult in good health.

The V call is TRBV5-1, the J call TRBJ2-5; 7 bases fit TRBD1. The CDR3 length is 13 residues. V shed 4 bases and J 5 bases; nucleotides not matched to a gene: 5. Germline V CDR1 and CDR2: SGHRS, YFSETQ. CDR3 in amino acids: CASSEQGWETQYF. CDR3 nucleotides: TGCGCCAGCAGCGAACAGGGGTGGGAGACCCAGTACTTC. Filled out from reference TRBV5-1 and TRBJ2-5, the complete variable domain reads KAGVTQTPRYLIKTRGQQVTLSCSPISGHRSVSWYQQTPGQGLQFLFEYFSETQRNKGNFPGRFSGRQFSNSRSEMNVSTLELGDSALYLCASSEQGWETQYFGPGTRLLVL.

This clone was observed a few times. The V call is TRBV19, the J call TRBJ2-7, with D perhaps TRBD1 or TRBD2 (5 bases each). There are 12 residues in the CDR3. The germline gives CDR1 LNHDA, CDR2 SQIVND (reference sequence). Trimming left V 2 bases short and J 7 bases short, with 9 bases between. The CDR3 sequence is CASSIPGREQYF. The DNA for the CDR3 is TGTGCCAGTAGTATACCGGGACGTGAGCAGTACTTC.

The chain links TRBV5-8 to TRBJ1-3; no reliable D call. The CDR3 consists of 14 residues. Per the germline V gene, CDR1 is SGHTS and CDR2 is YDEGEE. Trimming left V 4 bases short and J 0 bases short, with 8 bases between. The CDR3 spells CASSAESSGNTIYF. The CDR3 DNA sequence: TGTGCCAGCAGCGCTGAATCCTCTGGAAACACCATATATTTT. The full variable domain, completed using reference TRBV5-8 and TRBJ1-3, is EAGVTQSPTHLIKTRGQQATLRCSPISGHTSVYWYQQALGLGLQFLLWYDEGEERNRGNFPPRFSGRQFPNYSSELNVNALELEDSALYLCASSAESSGNTIYFGEGSWLTVV.

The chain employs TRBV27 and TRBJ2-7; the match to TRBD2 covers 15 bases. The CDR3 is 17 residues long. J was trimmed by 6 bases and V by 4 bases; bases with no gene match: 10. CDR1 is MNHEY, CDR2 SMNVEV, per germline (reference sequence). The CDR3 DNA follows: TGTGCCAGCAGTTGCCTAGGGACTAGCGGGGGGATGAGCGAGCAGTACTTC. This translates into CASSCLGTSGGMSEQYF.

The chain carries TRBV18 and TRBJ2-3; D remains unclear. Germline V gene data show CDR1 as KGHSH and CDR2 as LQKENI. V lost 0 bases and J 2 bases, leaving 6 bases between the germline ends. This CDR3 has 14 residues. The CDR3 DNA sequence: TGTGCCAGCTCACCACCGGTAACCACAGATACGCAGTATTTT. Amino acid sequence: CASSPPVTTDTQYF.

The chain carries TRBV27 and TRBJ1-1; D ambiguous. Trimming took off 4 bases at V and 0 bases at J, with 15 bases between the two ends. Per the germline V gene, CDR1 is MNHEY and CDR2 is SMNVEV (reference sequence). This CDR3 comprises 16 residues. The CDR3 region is CASSWRFERVNTEAFF. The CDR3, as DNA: TGTGCCAGCAGTTGGCGTTTTGAACGGGTGAACACTGAAGCTTTCTTT.

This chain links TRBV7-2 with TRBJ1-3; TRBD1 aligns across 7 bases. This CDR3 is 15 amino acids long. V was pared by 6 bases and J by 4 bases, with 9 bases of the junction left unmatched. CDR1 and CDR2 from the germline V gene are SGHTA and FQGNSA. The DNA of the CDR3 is TGTGCCAGCAGTCGACAGGGTTTGAGAGGAAACACCATATATTTT. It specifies CASSRQGLRGNTIYF.

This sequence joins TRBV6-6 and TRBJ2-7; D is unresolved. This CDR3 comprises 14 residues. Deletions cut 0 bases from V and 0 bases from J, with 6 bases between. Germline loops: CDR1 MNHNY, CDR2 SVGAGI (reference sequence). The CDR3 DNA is TGTGCCAGCAGTTACTCAGATCGCTCCTACGAGCAGTACTTC. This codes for CASSYSDRSYEQYF.

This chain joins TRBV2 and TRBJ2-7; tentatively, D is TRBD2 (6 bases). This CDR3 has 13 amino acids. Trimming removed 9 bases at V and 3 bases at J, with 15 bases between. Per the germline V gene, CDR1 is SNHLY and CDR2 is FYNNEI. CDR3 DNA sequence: TGTGCCAGTTCGGGCGACGGGAGCTACGAGCAGTACTTC. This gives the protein CASSGDGSYEQYF. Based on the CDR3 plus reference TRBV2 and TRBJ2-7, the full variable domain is EPEVTQTPSHQVTQMGQEVILRCVPISNHLYFYWYRQILGQKVEFLVSFYNNEISEKSEIFDDQFSVERPDGSNFTLKIRSTKLEDSAMYFCASSGDGSYEQYFGPGTRLTVT.

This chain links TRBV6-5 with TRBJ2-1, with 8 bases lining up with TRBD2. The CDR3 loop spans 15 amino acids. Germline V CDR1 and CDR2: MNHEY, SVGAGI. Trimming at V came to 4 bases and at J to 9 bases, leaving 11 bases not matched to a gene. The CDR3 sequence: CASSFRAGAGPEQFF. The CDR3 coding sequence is TGTGCCAGCAGTTTCCGAGCGGGAGCCGGGCCTGAGCAGTTCTTC.

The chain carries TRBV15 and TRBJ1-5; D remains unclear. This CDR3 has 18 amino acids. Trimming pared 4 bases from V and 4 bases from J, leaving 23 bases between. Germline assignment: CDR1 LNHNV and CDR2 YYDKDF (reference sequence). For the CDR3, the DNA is TGTGCCACCAGCACAGACATGACTAATTCTATAGGGAATCAGCCCCAGCATTTT. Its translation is CATSTDMTNSIGNQPQHF.

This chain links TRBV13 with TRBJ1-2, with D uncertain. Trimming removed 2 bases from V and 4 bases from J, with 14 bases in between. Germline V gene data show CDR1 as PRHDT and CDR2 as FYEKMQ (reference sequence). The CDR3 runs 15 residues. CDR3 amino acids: CASSLSRQTSYGYTF. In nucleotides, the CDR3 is TGTGCCAGCAGCTTAAGCCGGCAGACCTCCTATGGCTACACCTTC. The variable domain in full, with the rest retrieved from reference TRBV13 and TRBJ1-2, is AAGVIQSPRHLIKEKRETATLKCYPIPRHDTVYWYQQGPGQDPQFLISFYEKMQSDKGSIPDRFSAQQFSDYHSELNMSSLELGDSALYFCASSLSRQTSYGYTFGSGTRLTVV.

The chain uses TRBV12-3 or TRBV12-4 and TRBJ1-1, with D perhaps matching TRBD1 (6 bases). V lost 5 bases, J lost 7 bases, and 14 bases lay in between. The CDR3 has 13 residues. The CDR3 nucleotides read TGTGCCAGCAGTCCCCACAGGGTCAGTGAAGCTTTCTTT. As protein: CASSPHRVSEAFF.

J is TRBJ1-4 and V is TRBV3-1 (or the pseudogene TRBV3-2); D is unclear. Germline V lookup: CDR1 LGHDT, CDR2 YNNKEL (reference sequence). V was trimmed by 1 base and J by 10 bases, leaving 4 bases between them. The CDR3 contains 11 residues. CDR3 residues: CASSQGAKLFF. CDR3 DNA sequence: TGTGCCAGCAGCCAAGGGGCAAAACTGTTTTTT.

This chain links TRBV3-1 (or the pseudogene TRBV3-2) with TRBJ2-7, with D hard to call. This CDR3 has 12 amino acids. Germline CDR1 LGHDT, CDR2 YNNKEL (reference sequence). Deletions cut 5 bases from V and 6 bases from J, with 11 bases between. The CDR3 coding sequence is TGTGCCAGCAGCTTCCACGCTTCCGAGCAGTACTTC. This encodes CASSFHASEQYF.

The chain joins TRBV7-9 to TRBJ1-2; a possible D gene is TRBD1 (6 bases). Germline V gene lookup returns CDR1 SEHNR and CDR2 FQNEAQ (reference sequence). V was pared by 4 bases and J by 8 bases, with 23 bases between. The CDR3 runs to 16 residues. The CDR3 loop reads CASSSEGGGVPLGYTF. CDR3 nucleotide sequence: TGTGCCAGCAGCTCCGAGGGGGGAGGAGTCCCCCTAGGCTACACCTTC. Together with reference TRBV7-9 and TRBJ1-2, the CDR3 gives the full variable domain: DTGVSQNPRHKITKRGQNVTFRCDPISEHNRLYWYRQTLGQGPEFLTYFQNEAQLEKSRLLSDRFSAERPKGSFSTLEIQRTEQGDSAMYLCASSSEGGGVPLGYTFGSGTRLTVV.

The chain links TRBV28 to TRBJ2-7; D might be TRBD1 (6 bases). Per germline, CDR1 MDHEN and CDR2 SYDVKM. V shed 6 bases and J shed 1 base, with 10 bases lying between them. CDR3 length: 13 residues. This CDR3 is CASRLDSSYEQYF. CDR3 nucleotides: TGTGCCAGCAGGCTGGACAGTTCCTACGAGCAGTACTTC.

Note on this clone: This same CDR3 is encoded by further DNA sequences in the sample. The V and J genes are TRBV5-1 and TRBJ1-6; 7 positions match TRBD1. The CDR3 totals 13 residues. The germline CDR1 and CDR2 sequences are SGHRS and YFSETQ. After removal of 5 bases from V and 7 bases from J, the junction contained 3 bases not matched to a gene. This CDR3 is CASSPGGNSPLHF. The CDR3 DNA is TGCGCCAGCAGTCCAGGGGGGAATTCACCCCTCCACTTT.

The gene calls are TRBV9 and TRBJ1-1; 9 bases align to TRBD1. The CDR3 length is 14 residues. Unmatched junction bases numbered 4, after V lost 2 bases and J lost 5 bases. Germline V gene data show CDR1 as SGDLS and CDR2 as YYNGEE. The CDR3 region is CASSVLTGGTEAFF. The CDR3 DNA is TGTGCCAGCAGCGTTTTGACAGGGGGGACTGAAGCTTTCTTT.

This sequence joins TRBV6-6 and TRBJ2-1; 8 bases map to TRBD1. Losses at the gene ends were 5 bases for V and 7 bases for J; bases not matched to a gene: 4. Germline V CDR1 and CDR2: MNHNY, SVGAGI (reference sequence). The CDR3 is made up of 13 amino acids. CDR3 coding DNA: TGTGCCAGCAGTCTGGACAGGGTGAATGAGCAGTTCTTC. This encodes CASSLDRVNEQFF.

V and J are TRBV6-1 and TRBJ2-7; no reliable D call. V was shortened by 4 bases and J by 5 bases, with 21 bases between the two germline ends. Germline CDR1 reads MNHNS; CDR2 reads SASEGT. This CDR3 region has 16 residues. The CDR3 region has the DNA TGTGCCAGCAGTGCACAAATATCTCCGCCTGGGGACGAGCAGTACTTC. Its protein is CASSAQISPPGDEQYF.

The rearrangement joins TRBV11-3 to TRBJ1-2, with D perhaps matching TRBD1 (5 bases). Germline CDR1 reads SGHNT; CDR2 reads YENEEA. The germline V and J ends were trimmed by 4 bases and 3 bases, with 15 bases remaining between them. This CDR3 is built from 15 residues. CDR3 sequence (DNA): TGTGCCAGCAGCTCACGCGTGGGGCTCTACTATGGCTACACCTTC. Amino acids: CASSSRVGLYYGYTF. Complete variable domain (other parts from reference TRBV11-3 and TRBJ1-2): EAGVVQSPRYKIIEKKQPVAFWCNPISGHNTLYWYLQNLGQGPELLIRYENEEAVDDSQLPKDRFSAERLKGVDSTLKIQPAELGDSAVYLCASSSRVGLYYGYTFGSGTRLTVV.

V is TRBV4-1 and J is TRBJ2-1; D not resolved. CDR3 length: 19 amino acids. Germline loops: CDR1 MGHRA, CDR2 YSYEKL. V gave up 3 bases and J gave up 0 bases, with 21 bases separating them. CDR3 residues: CASSHFAPKRPSSYNEQFF. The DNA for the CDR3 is TGCGCCAGCAGCCACTTCGCCCCTAAACGGCCCAGCTCCTACAATGAGCAGTTCTTC.